Listed below are T cell receptor beta chains from one sample, sequenced in a study of T cells in tuberculosis. TCRdb keeps only in-frame clones here, not all; method: immunoSEQ multiplex PCR. The table includes about 88,000 clones, approximately 91% detected once. The sequenced sample was CD1b-GMM tetramer-negative cells sorted from PBMCs. The receptors stem from an adult woman with latent tuberculosis. Both conserved end residues are part of each CDR3. D genes are given only for firm matches. Where a row states a size, it is once, few, many or the class of an expanded clone; other rows omit it.

cdr3_nt	cdr3_aa	clone_size	v_call	j_call	d_call
TGTGCCAGCAGCTTACCCACAGATACCGGGGAGCTGTTTTTT	CASSLPTDTGELFF	.	TRBV7-9	TRBJ2-2	.
TGTGCCAGCAGCCCCGGTATGCAGCGCTACGAGCAGTACTTC	CASSPGMQRYEQYF	.	TRBV11-2	TRBJ2-7	.
TGTGCCAGCAGTGAAAACGGGACAGGGGACAATGAGCAGTTCTTC	CASSENGTGDNEQFF	.	TRBV25-1	TRBJ2-1	TRBD1
TGTGCCAGCAGCGGAACCGGGACAGGGACCAATGAGCAGTTCTTC	CASSGTGTGTNEQFF	.	TRBV5-8	TRBJ2-1	TRBD1
TGTGCCAGCAGCCCGGACAGGGCGACTGGAAACACCATATATTTT	CASSPDRATGNTIYF	.	TRBV2	TRBJ1-3	TRBD1
TGTGCCAGCAGCCCGGGAGTGGGGTCCAGACTAAACACCGGGGAGCTGTTTTTT	CASSPGVGSRLNTGELFF	.	TRBV9	TRBJ2-2	.
TGTGCCAGCGATCGCGGGGACAGTAGCAATCAGCCCCAGCATTTT	CASDRGDSSNQPQHF	.	TRBV6-1	TRBJ1-5	TRBD1
TGTGCCAGCTCACCACCGTCTAGCCGGGAGACCCAGTACTTC	CASSPPSSRETQYF	.	TRBV18	TRBJ2-5	.
TGTGCCAGCAGCTCACAGGGGGCGCTCGACACTGAAGCTTTCTTT	CASSSQGALDTEAFF	once	TRBV11-2	TRBJ1-1	TRBD1
TGTGCCAGCAGCTCCGCCGGGAACACTAATGAAAAACTGTTTTTT	CASSSAGNTNEKLFF	.	TRBV7-2	TRBJ1-4	.
TGCGCCAGCAGCGTGACAGACGCCGGCGACACCGGGGAGCTGTTTTTT	CASSVTDAGDTGELFF	.	TRBV5-1	TRBJ2-2	.
TGTGCCAGCAGATTTAGGATCCGGGACACCCTGTCAAGCTCTGGGGCCAACGTCCTGACTTTC	CASRFRIRDTLSSSGANVLTF	.	TRBV12-1	TRBJ2-6	.
TGTGCCAGCAGCCAAGCGGCACAGATAACCGGGGAGCTGTTTTTT	CASSQAAQITGELFF	.	TRBV4-2	TRBJ2-2	.
TGCGCCAGCGGAGCCGGGGGGGCCGGGTACAATGAGCAGTTCTTC	CASGAGGAGYNEQFF	.	TRBV5-1	TRBJ2-1	TRBD2
TGTGCCAGCAGCCAAGTAGCGGAGCCCAACTATGGCTACACCTTC	CASSQVAEPNYGYTF	once	TRBV4-2	TRBJ1-2	.
TGTGCCAGCAGCTTGGGACAGTTCAATTCACCCCTCCACTTT	CASSLGQFNSPLHF	few	TRBV7-2	TRBJ1-6	TRBD1
TGTGCCAGCACCAAAGGGGGCTCTGGGGCCAACGTCCTGACTTTC	CASTKGGSGANVLTF	.	TRBV6-5	TRBJ2-6	.
TGTGCCAGTAGTAACCGGCCGGGGGGGATTCATGAGCAGTTCTTC	CASSNRPGGIHEQFF	.	TRBV19	TRBJ2-1	TRBD2
TGTGCCTGGAGTGGCCAGGGATATCAGCCCCAGCATTTT	CAWSGQGYQPQHF	.	TRBV30	TRBJ1-5	.
TGTGCCAGCAGCTTACAGGGGGCGGCCGGGGAGCTGTTTTTT	CASSLQGAAGELFF	.	TRBV7-2	TRBJ2-2	TRBD1
TGTGCCAGCAGTCCCAAGGGGGGTAGCAGGGGGATCATCTACGAGCAGTACTTC	CASSPKGGSRGIIYEQYF	.	TRBV7-6	TRBJ2-7	.